This T cell receptor (beta chain) was sequenced for a study of blood T cells in healthy people across ages. This clonotype was seen a few times. Next came a second PCR, run for roughly 6 to 11 cycles, which used a sample-barcoded 5' primer along with a J-beta primer mix. TCRdb reanalysed the 5' RACE reads using MiXCR and keeps one entry per CDR3 protein. Counted here are some 1,800,000 distinct CDR3 sequences, about two fifths occurring once; the ten biggest clones make up 20% to 25%. V gave up 3 bases and J gave up 9 bases, with 15 bases separating them. This CDR3 has 14 residues. Germline loops: CDR1 WSHSY, CDR2 SAAADI.

This sequence originates from a human donor in good health. Sequenced input: blood. The chain couples TRBV10-2 to TRBJ1-5; D gene ambiguous. Here the CDR3 reads CASSDWYFSGPQHF. For the CDR3, the DNA is TGCGCCAGCAGTGACTGGTACTTCAGTGGGCCCCAGCATTTT.